This TCR beta chain emerged from a study of cytomegalovirus exposure and HLA in healthy donors (dated by TCRdb to 2017 to 2019). Looking at the study overall: An earlier analysis of some 620 of the donors reported under 300 Gb of sequence data and roughly 120 million unique TCR beta sequences obtained from about 179 million T cells. Roughly 300 gigabases of sequencing data and roughly 81 million unique TCR sequences made up an early release that covered fewer than 650 HLA-typed donors. Of the roughly 390 genotyped donors, approximately 83% fell in the genetic ancestry cluster associated with self-reported Caucasian donors. The aim of the study was to test whether cataloging public T cell receptors could identify signatures of past pathogen exposure. The study profiled the T cell repertoires of 550 to 700 subjects by immunosequencing and related them to cytomegalovirus serostatus. A separate validation cohort of over a hundred different subjects was used in addition to the roughly 640-subject first cohort. High-throughput TCR immunosequencing, statistical association of individual TCRs with disease status, and machine learning were combined to predict cytomegalovirus infection status. A later analysis re-examined previously published TCR beta repertoires from over 500 donors and added high-resolution HLA genotyping to investigate patterns of TCR occurrence. Rather than using new phenotypic data, the later analysis identified candidate immune exposures from TCR beta sequences and from how often those sequences occurred across donors. In an earlier analysis of several hundred of the donors, high-throughput TCR beta sequencing was used to judge whether each TCR beta V gene segment behaved as functional or pseudogenic. Donor age, sex, ethnicity and CMV serostatus were compiled together with the repertoire data. A later genetic analysis took genome-wide SNP genotypes for about 55% of the roughly 670 donors and used that subset as a discovery cohort. Every repertoire in the discovery cohort had been generated on one and the same sequencing platform. HLA typing included class I and class II loci at four-digit resolution. The number of typed donors differed by locus: 629-630 for A, B, C, DRB1 and DQB1; 522 for DQA1; about 600 for DPA1; and 400 to 480 for DPB1. Five DR-DQ haplotypes were handled as single units for association and clustering, since linkage in the cohort was strong. On average, approximately 250,000 unique TCR beta nucleotide sequences were sequenced per donor among a few hundred genotyped donors of the cohort, with about 19% of those sequences being non-productive. Broad study findings and their caveats: Specific HLA alleles were associated with around 18,000 TCR beta sequences at a false discovery rate of 0.05 in a later analysis. A later genetic analysis associated a missense DCLRE1C variant with V-gene and J-gene trimming of TCR beta chains, and an independent cohort replicated the association. A few of the identified cytomegalovirus-associated TCR beta chains were confirmed in vitro to be specific for cytomegalovirus antigens. Because counts were too low, about 18 rarely observed V segments, including chromosome 9 orphons, were excluded from the earlier analysis of roughly 580 of the donors. Because HLA typing was missing for some donors at each locus, association tests included only the typed subset. Linkage disequilibrium might explain the correlated functional status among segregating V segments, but an unknown experimental factor could not be excluded. The authors suggested that the approach could potentially be extended to other disease states and immunological phenotypes. A cluster of highly shared sequence variants was judged likely to represent a technical artifact of the sequencing pipeline. When HLA alleles, especially DR and DQ, strongly co-occurred, attributing TCR associations to individual alleles was difficult. Sequencing depth was assumed to be roughly uniform across donors in the presence/absence analyses, though that assumption may not hold. In a later analysis, several top co-occurrence clusters were reported to appear linked to parvovirus B19, influenza, CMV and Epstein-Barr virus. Only TCR beta chains were sequenced in this cohort, and the absence of alpha or paired-chain data limited detectable features. The classifier was reported to diagnose cytomegalovirus status with high specificity and sensitivity in both the original cohort and the validation cohort. A later analysis found that TCR association rates varied across HLA loci, with DRB1 alleles showing the most associated TCRs and HLA-C alleles the fewest. Most CMV-associated TCR beta chains appeared to be HLA-restricted in a later analysis, and the HLA associations seemed to be driven largely by CMV exposure. An earlier analysis of roughly 570 of the donors showed that most TCR beta V segments appeared in productive rearrangements either about 87% or about 30% of the time, which broadly matched IMGT annotations. Because the 87-base-pair reads could not distinguish some IMGT-functional V segments, including TRBV6-2 and TRBV6-3, those segments were excluded. The only immune exposure information available for the cohort was CMV serostatus. Across donors, most TCR sequences were observed very rarely, whereas some public TCRs were present in many individuals. Compared with equally common non-associated chains, HLA-associated TCR beta chains in a later analysis were more clonally expanded and had lower generation probabilities. A total of 150 to 200 TCR beta chains were listed by the study as associated with cytomegalovirus. A further reported finding was that TCR beta sequences accurately predicted the HLA-A and HLA-B alleles for most subjects in the first cohort. A later genetic analysis reported fewer N-insertions in productive TCRs among donors in an Asian-associated ancestry cluster than the approximately 670-donor mean.

The library came from the immunoSEQ multiplex PCR assay. For the multiplex PCR, a mixture combining 60 forward primers for TCR Vbeta segments and 13 reverse primers for TCR Jbeta segments was used. A multiplex PCR assay on genomic DNA amplified the CDR3 region of rearranged TCR beta genes. On the Illumina HiSeq System, the amplified TCR beta libraries were sequenced as 87-base-pair reads. Concerning the study's data processing: A later analysis counted some 74 million unique TCR beta chains across the roughly 700 repertoires, and 9 million to 14 million of these chains were shared by at least two donors. A nearest-neighbor algorithm error-corrected the raw reads and collapsed the reads into unique sequences, merging closely related sequences to remove PCR and sequencing errors. To assign V, D and J gene segments, CDR3 sequences were aligned to IMGT reference sequences. For a sequence to be retained, a match of at least six nucleotides was required to both a V gene segment and a J gene segment. A rearrangement counted as productive if the CDR3 had no stop codons and remained in frame with V and J, and every other rearrangement counted as non-productive. Following IMGT convention, CDR3 was defined as the stretch from the second conserved V-encoded cysteine up to the conserved J-encoded phenylalanine. Sequences without an unambiguous match to a single V gene segment were excluded from the earlier analysis of a few hundred of the donors. In an earlier analysis of several hundred of the donors, V segments were called functional above 56.7% productive rearrangements and were called segregating when the between-donor standard deviation exceeded 5%. A statistical classification framework was built for diagnosing cytomegalovirus status from the catalog of TCR beta chain sequences. In a later analysis, TCR nucleotide sequences were compared against IMGT/GENE-DB human TR gene sequences so that V and J genes could be assigned. Using the TCRdist pipeline, a later analysis assigned CDR3 sequences along with most-parsimonious VDJ recombination scenarios. A later analysis defined each TCR beta chain by its CDR3 amino acid sequence plus V-gene family, and excluded reads lacking a unique V-gene family. A later analysis removed 592 highly shared, low-generation-probability nucleotide sequences to deal with suspected cross-contamination and a sequencing artifact. In a later analysis, a clonal expansion index for each public chain was calculated from normalized within-repertoire ranks of inferred template counts. In a later analysis, generation probabilities were computed using a VDJ recombination model fitted to out-of-frame rearrangements, and the results were checked against IGoR. In a later analysis, TCR-TCR, TCR-HLA and TCR-CMV co-occurrence was scored with hypergeometric tests, and a repertoire-size bias correction was applied to TCR pairs. In a later analysis, false discovery rates were estimated by permuting HLA or CMV assignments 20 times. A later analysis grouped co-occurring TCRs with DBSCAN, adding TCRdist sequence similarity when clustering within HLA-allele-positive subsets. Co-occurrence clustering excluded repertoires with fewer than 30,000 or more than 120,000 public chains, plus five with anomalous nucleotide sharing. TCRdb re-hosts the immuneACCESS table, in-frame sequences only. Its copies lack some clones; in the studies checked, an unresolved V gene accounts for under half of them, and the cause for the rest is not known. V, J and clone size are taken as reported in that table, and D and trimming were inferred from the DNA itself. The sample table lists roughly 140,000 clones, over 60% of them with a count of one. Jointly, the top ten make up approximately 7% of the sample.

Details on this clone: No antigen is known for it. No base-level quality is on record; no much larger clone is a single base apart.

V has 3 bases trimmed and J has 3 bases trimmed; junction bases matching no gene number 10. Taken from cysteine to phenylalanine, the CDR3 has 16 residues. Kept here is only the CDR3 DNA, which spans 48 bases and is read in frame from base 1. The germline V gene (reference sequence) gives CDR1 as LNHDA and CDR2 as SQIVND. The cohort comprised some 730 healthy bone marrow donors. At the time of sampling, all cohort members were nominally healthy, though unrecorded immune exposures were likely present. The donor was CMV seropositive and was included in the group of approximately 300 seropositive cohort members. A peripheral blood sample was provided by each donor, and peripheral blood mononuclear cells were used for TCR beta sequencing. Genomic DNA extraction from the blood cell samples was performed with the Qiagen DNeasy Blood Extraction Kit.

Sequenced sample: PBMCs. Recombination linked TRBV19 to TRBJ2-7; 8 bases in between match TRBD2. The sequence was collected from a man in his forties in good health and CMV-seropositive. The bases read TGTGCCAGTAGTATCGTTAGCGGGGCGGGAAACTACGAGCAGTACTTC. Its protein is CASSIVSGAGNYEQYF.